The 17 T cell receptor beta chains presented below share a single source sample, sequenced in a study of cytomegalovirus exposure and HLA in healthy donors. PCR employed 60 Vbeta and 13 Jbeta primers. Data came from immunoSEQ multiplex PCR; TCRdb stores just in-frame clones and leaves some out. Of roughly 150,000 clones listed, approximately 81% were seen once; the top ten hold about 2.4%. The specimen sequenced was PBMCs. These receptors all stem from a man aged 30 to 45 in good health and CMV-seropositive.

The V call is TRBV4-1, the J call TRBJ2-7; 9 bases are a match to TRBD2. The CDR3 totals 17 residues. The germline V gene encodes CDR1 MGHRA and CDR2 YSYEKL. With V trimmed by 1 base and J by 0 bases, 7 bases remained unmatched. For the CDR3, the DNA is TGCGCCAGCAGCCAAGGATATCAGCGGGAGGCCTCCTACGAGCAGTACTTC. It encodes CASSQGYQREASYEQYF.

The rearrangement links TRBV4-2 to TRBJ2-5; D is perhaps TRBD2 (7 bases). Looked up from germline, CDR1 is LGHNA and CDR2 is YNFKEQ. There are 14 residues in the CDR3. V lost 0 bases and J lost 4, with 9 bases in between. The CDR3 DNA reads TGTGCCAGCAGCCAAGAGGGGGGGCGAGAGACCCAGTACTTC. Its translation is CASSQEGGRETQYF.

The V and J genes are TRBV7-8 and TRBJ2-5; 11 bases are shared with TRBD2. Germline assignment: CDR1 SGHVS and CDR2 FQNEAQ. V dropped 1 base and J dropped 5; count of bases not matched to a gene: 6. CDR3 length: 16 amino acids. The CDR3 DNA sequence: TGTGCCAGCAGCTTAGGTAGCGGGAGGGCCGGGGAGACCCAGTACTTC. Translating it yields CASSLGSGRAGETQYF.

The chain recombines TRBV28 with TRBJ2-7, with 10 positions matching TRBD2. Germline trimming cut 6 bases from V and 7 bases from J; bases unmatched to any gene: 12. CDR3 length equals 15 residues. Germline V CDR1 and CDR2: MDHEN, SYDVKM. This CDR3 is CASSSLPSGRFEQYV. In nucleotides, the CDR3 is TGTGCCAGCAGCTCTCTCCCTAGCGGGAGATTTGAGCAGTACGTC.

The chain joins TRBV12-5 to TRBJ2-6; no clear D gene. Germline V gene lookup returns CDR1 LGHNT and CDR2 FRNRAP. The CDR3 runs 15 residues. Trimming took 6 bases from V and 0 from J, leaving 9 bases between them. The CDR3 region is CASGPDNSGANVLTF. CDR3 DNA sequence: TGTGCTAGTGGACCTGACAACTCTGGGGCCAACGTCCTGACTTTC.

Of note for this clone: Mismatch with germline at one junction end may stem from a read error. This sequence joins TRBV27 and TRBJ2-1, with D maybe TRBD2 (5 bases). This CDR3 has 12 residues. The germline gives CDR1 MNHEY, CDR2 SMNVEV (reference sequence). The CDR3 region has the DNA TGTGCCAGCAGTTCCGACTACCATGAGCAGTTCTTC. Translation: CASSSDYHEQFF.

The chain uses TRBV28 and TRBJ2-3; D is unclear. The DNA end is a closer match to TRBJ1-5, so the J assignment may be wrong. The length of the CDR3 is 15 residues. From germline, CDR1 is MDHEN and CDR2 SYDVKM. The CDR3 bases are TGTGCCAGCAGCCCGGAAGTACCTAGCACAGATACGCAGCATTTT. Protein product: CASSPEVPSTDTQHF.

The V call is TRBV7-9, the J call TRBJ2-3; 12 positions match TRBD2. The CDR3 extends over 17 amino acids. J gave up 2 bases and V 5 bases, and 8 bases lay outside the gene matches. Germline loops: CDR1 SEHNR, CDR2 FQNEAQ (reference sequence). The CDR3 here is CASSPRLAGAFTDTQYF. In DNA form, the CDR3 reads TGTGCCAGCAGCCCTCGACTAGCGGGAGCCTTCACAGATACGCAGTATTTT.

This chain uses TRBV4-3 with TRBJ2-3; D might be TRBD1 (8 bases). V lost 4 bases and J lost 0, with 17 bases in between. The length of the CDR3 is 17 residues. Germline-derived CDR1 and CDR2 are LGHNA and YSLEER. The CDR3 nucleotides read TGCGCCAGCAGCCGGTCCGGACAGGGAGGGAGCACAGATACGCAGTATTTT. Translated: CASSRSGQGGSTDTQYF.

This clone was seen only once. The chain employs TRBV12-5 and TRBJ2-2, with D possibly being TRBD2 (5 bases). The CDR3 length is 17 residues. In germline, CDR1 is LGHNT, CDR2 FRNRAP. V was clipped by 4 bases and J by 5 bases, with 20 bases between them. The CDR3 bases are TGTGCTAGTGGTTCCCCAGAGGGAGAGATAGGAACCGGGGAGCTGTTTTTT. This sequence encodes CASGSPEGEIGTGELFF.

The chain links TRBV14 to TRBJ2-7; D is unclear. CDR3 size: 12 residues. The germline V gene encodes CDR1 SGHDN and CDR2 FVKESK. V was trimmed by 8 bases and J by 2 bases, leaving 10 bases between them. Written as DNA, the CDR3 is TGTGCCAGCGGCGGATTGACCTACGAGCAGTACGTC. The encoded protein is CASGGLTYEQYV.

Of note for this clone: A far more abundant clone sits one base away, making this likely a read error. The V call is TRBV4-2, the J call TRBJ2-1; TRBD2 aligns across 10 bases. CDR3 length: 16 residues. Germline CDR1 reads LGHNA; CDR2 reads YNFKEQ. Unmatched junction bases numbered 8, after V lost 1 base and J lost 8 bases. The CDR3 protein is CASSQVGTSEIHEQFF. DNA of the CDR3: TGTGCCAGCAGCCAAGTGGGGACTAGCGAAATCCATGAGCAGTTCTTC.

The rearrangement joins TRBV6-4 to TRBJ2-1; TRBD2 matches at 9 bases. V dropped 5 bases and J dropped 5; count of bases not matched to a gene: 7. In germline, CDR1 is MRHNA, CDR2 SNTAGT. This CDR3 region has 15 residues. CDR3 in DNA: TGTGCCAGCAGTCCCCTTAGCGGGAGTCACAATGAGCAGTTCTTC. Translation: CASSPLSGSHNEQFF.

V gene TRBV9 combines with J gene TRBJ2-1, with TRBD2 as a possible D gene (5 bases). The germline CDR1 and CDR2 sequences are SGDLS and YYNGEE. Trimming removed 4 bases at V and 9 bases at J, with 23 bases between. This CDR3 is 16 amino acids long. The CDR3: CASSSTEGGLTSEQFF. In DNA form, the CDR3 reads TGTGCCAGCAGCAGTACTGAGGGCGGACTGACAAGTGAGCAGTTCTTC.

The rearrangement joins TRBV6-6 to TRBJ2-7, with D possibly TRBD2 on 6 matching bases. V was trimmed by 7 bases and J by 0 bases, leaving 13 bases between them. The CDR3 covers 14 residues. Germline V gene sequence: CDR1 MNHNY, CDR2 SVGAGI (reference sequence). The CDR3 reads CASTWERVSYEQYF. CDR3 sequence (DNA): TGTGCCAGCACCTGGGAGCGGGTCTCCTACGAGCAGTACTTC.

The rearrangement uses TRBV5-1 and TRBJ2-2; 16 bases align to TRBD2. The CDR3 is 17 amino acids. CDR1 and CDR2 (germline): SGHRS, YFSETQ. V shed 6 bases and J 4 bases; nucleotides not matched to a gene: 6. CDR3 DNA: TGCGCCAGCACCGAGGGACTAGCGGGAGGGTTCACCGGGGAGCTGTTTTTT. Its translation: CASTEGLAGGFTGELFF.

The V gene is TRBV23-1, the J gene TRBJ2-1; 7 nucleotides align to TRBD1. TRBV23-1 is recorded as an ORF, its role being uncertain. Unmatched junction bases numbered 15, after V lost 4 bases and J lost 12 bases. The CDR3 consists of 15 residues. The CDR3 DNA follows: TGCGCCAGCAGTCCCCGGCGACAGGGCGGGTTCGGGCAGTTCTTC. Protein: CASSPRRQGGFGQFF.